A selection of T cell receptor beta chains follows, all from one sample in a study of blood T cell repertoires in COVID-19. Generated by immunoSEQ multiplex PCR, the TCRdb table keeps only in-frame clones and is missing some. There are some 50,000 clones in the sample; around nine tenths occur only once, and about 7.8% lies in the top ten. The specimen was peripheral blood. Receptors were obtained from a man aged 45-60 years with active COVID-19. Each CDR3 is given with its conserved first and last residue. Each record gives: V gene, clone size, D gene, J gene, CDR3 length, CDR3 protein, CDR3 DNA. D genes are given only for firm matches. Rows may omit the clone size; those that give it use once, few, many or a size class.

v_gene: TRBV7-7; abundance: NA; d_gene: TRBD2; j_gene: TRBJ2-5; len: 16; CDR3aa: CASSARLAGGQETQYF; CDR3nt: TGTGCCAGCAGCGCCCGACTAGCGGGAGGGCAAGAGACCCAGTACTTC
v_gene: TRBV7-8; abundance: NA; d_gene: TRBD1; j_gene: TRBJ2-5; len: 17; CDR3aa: CASSFPRGQGAGETQYF; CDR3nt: TGTGCCAGCAGCTTCCCAAGGGGCCAGGGGGCTGGGGAGACCCAGTACTTC
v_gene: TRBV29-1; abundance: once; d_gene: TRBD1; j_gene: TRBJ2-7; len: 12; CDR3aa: CSVQQGNHEQYF; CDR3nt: TGCAGCGTCCAACAGGGGAATCACGAGCAGTACTTC
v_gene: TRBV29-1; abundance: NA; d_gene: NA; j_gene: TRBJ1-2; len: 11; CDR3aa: CSVEQNYGYTF; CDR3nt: TGCAGCGTTGAACAGAACTATGGCTACACCTTC
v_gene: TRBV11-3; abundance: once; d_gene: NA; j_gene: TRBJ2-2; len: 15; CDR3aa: CASSLPGEGTGELFF; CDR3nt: TGTGCCAGCAGCCTCCCGGGGGAAGGGACCGGGGAGCTGTTTTTT
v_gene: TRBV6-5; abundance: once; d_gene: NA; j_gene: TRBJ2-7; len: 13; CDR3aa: CASSRDPDYEQYF; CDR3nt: TGTGCCAGCAGTCGGGATCCGGACTACGAGCAGTACTTC
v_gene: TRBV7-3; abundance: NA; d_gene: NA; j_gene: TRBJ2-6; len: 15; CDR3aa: CASSPSASGANVLTF; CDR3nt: TGTGCCAGCAGCCCCTCAGCGTCTGGGGCCAACGTCCTGACTTTC
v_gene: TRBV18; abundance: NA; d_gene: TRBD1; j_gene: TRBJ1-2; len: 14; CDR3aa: CASSWDRANYGYTF; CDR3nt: TGTGCCAGCTCGTGGGACAGGGCAAACTATGGCTACACCTTC
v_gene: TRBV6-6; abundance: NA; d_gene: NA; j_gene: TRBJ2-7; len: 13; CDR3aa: CASSYQQGYEQYF; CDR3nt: TGTGCCAGCAGTTACCAGCAGGGGTACGAGCAGTACTTC
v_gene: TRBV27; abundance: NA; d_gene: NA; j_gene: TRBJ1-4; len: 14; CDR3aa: CASSYRAGDEKLFF; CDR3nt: TGTGCCAGCAGTTATCGAGCAGGGGATGAAAAACTGTTTTTT
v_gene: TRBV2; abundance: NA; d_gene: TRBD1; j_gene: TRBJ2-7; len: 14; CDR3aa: CASGSGTGLYEQYF; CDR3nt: TGTGCCAGCGGTTCCGGGACAGGGTTGTACGAGCAGTACTTC
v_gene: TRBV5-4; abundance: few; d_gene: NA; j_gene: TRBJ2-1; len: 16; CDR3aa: CASSLALGGLYNEQFF; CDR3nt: TGTGCCAGCAGTTTAGCCTTGGGAGGTCTCTACAATGAGCAGTTCTTC
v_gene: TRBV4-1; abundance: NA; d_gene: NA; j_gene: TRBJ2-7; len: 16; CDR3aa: CASSQDGPGSPYEQYF; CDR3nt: TGCGCCAGCAGCCAAGATGGCCCAGGCAGCCCCTACGAGCAGTACTTC
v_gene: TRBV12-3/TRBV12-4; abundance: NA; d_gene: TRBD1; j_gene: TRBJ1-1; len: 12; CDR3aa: CASSRGQGAAFF; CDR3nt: TGTGCCAGCAGCCGCGGACAGGGTGCAGCTTTCTTT
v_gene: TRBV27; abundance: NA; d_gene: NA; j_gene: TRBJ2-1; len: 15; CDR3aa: CASSPEPTGYNEQFF; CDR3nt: TGTGCCAGCAGTCCCGAACCGACAGGCTACAATGAGCAGTTCTTC
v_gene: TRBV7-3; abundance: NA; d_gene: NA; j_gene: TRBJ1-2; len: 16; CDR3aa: CASSSNHRTANYGYTF; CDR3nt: TGTGCCAGCAGCTCGAACCACCGGACAGCTAACTATGGCTACACCTTC
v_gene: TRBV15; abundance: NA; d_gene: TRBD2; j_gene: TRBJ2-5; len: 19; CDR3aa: CATSVGISGRVLPAETQYF; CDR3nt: TGTGCCACCAGCGTAGGCATTAGCGGGAGAGTCTTGCCGGCAGAGACCCAGTACTTC